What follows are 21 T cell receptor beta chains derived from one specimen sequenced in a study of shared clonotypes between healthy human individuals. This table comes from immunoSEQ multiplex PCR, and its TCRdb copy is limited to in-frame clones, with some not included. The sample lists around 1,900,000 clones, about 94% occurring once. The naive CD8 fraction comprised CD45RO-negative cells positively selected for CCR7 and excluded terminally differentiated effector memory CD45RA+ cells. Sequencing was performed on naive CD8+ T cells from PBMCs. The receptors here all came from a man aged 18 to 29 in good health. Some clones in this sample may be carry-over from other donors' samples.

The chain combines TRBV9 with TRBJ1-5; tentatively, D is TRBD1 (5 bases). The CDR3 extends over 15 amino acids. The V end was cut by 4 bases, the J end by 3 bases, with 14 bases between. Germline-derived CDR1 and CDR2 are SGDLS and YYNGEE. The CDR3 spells CASSPQGNFNQPQHF. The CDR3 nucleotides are TGTGCCAGCAGCCCCCAGGGCAACTTCAATCAGCCCCAGCATTTT.

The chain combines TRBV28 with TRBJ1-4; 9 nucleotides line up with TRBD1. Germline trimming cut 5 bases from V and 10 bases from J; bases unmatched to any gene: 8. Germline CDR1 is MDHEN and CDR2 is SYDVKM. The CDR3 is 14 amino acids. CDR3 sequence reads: CASSTRQGVGKLFF. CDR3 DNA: TGTGCCAGCAGTACCCGACAGGGGGTGGGAAAACTGTTTTTT.

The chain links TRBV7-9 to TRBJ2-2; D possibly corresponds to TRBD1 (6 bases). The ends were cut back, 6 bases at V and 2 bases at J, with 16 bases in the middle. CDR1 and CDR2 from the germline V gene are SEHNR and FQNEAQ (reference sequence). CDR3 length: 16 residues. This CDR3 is CASRSVGGTNTGELFF. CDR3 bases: TGTGCCAGCAGGTCCGTAGGGGGAACCAACACCGGGGAGCTGTTTTTT.

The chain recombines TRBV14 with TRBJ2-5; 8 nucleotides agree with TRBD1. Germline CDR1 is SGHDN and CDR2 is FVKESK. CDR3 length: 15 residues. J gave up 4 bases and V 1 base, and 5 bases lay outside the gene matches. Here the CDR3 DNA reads TGTGCCAGCAGCCAAGGTAGCAGGGGGCGAGAGACCCAGTACTTC. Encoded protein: CASSQGSRGRETQYF.

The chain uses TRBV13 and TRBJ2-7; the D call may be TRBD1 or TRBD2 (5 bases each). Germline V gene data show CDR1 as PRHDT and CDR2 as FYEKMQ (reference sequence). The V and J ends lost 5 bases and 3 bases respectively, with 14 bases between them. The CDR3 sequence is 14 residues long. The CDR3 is CASSPGDGRYEQYF. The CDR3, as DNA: TGTGCCAGCAGCCCTGGGGACGGCCGCTACGAGCAGTACTTC.

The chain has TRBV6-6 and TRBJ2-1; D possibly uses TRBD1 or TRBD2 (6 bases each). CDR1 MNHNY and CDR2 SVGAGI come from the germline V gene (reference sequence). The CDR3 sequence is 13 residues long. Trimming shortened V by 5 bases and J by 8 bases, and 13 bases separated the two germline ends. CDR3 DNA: TGTGCCAGCAGTCCGGATAGGGGGGATGAGCAGTTCTTC. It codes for CASSPDRGDEQFF.

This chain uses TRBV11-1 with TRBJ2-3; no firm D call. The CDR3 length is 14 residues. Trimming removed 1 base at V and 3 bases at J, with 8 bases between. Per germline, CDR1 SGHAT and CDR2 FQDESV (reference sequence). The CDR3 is CASSLEHSTDTQYF. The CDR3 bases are TGTGCCAGCAGCTTAGAACATAGTACAGATACGCAGTATTTT. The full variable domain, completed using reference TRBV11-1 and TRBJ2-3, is EAEVAQSPRYKITEKSQAVAFWCDPISGHATLYWYRQILGQGPELLVQFQDESVVDDSQLPKDRFSAERLKGVDSTLKIQPAELGDSAMYLCASSLEHSTDTQYFGPGTRLTVL.

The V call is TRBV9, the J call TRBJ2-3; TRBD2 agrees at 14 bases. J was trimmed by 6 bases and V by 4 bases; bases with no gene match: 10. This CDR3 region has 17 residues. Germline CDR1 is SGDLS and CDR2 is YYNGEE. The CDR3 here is CASSPYGTSGRADTQYF. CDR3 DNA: TGTGCCAGCAGCCCATACGGGACTAGCGGGAGAGCGGATACGCAGTATTTT. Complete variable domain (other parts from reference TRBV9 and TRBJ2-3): DSGVTQTPKHLITATGQRVTLRCSPRSGDLSVYWYQQSLDQGLQFLIQYYNGEERAKGNILERFSAQQFPDLHSELNLSSLELGDSALYFCASSPYGTSGRADTQYFGPGTRLTVL.

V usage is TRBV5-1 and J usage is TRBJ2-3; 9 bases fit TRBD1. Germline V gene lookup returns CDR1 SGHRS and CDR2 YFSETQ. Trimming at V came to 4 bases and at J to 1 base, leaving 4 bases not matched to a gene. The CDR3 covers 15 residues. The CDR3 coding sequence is TGCGCCAGCAGCCAGGGACAGGGTGGCACAGATACGCAGTATTTT. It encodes CASSQGQGGTDTQYF.

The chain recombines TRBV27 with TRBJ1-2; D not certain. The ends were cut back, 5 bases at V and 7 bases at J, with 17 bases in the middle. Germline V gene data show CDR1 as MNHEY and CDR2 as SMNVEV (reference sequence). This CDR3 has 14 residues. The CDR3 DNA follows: TGTGCCAGCAGTCCCCTGAGTGAAGTCTTTGGCTACACCTTC. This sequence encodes CASSPLSEVFGYTF.

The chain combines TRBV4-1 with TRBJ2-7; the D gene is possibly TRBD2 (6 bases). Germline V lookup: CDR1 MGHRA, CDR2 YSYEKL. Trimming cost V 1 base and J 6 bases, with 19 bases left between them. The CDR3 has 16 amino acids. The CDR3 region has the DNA TGCGCCAGCAGCCAAGCCGCCGGGACTGTGGGGGTCGAGCAGTACTTC. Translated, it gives CASSQAAGTVGVEQYF.

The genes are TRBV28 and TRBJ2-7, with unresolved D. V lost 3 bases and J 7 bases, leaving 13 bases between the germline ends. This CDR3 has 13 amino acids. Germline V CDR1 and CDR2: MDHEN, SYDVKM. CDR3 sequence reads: CASSFGVSREQYF. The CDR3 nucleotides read TGTGCCAGCAGTTTTGGGGTATCGCGGGAGCAGTACTTC.

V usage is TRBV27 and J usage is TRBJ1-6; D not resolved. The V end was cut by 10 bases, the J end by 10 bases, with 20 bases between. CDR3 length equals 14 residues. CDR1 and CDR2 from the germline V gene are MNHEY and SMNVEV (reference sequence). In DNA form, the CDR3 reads TGTGCCACTAGAGCAGGAACTTTCTTATCACCCCTCCACTTT. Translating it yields CATRAGTFLSPLHF.

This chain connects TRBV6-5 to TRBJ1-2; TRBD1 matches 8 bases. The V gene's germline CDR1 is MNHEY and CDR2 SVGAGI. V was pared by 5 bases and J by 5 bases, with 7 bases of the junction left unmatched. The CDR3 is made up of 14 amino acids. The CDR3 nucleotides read TGTGCCAGCAGTCAACCAGGGGGCGGGTATGGCTACACCTTC. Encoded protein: CASSQPGGGYGYTF.

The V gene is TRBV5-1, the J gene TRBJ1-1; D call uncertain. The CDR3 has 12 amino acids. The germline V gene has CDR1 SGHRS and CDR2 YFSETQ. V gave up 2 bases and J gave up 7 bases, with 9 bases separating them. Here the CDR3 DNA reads TGCGCCAGCAGCTTTAAAGGTGGTGAAGCTTTCTTT. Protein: CASSFKGGEAFF.

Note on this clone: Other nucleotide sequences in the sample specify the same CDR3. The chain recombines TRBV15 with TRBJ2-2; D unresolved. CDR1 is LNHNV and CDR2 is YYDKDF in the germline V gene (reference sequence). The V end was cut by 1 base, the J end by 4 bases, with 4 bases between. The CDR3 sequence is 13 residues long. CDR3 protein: CATSRGGTGELFF. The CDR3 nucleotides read TGTGCCACCAGCAGAGGTGGCACCGGGGAGCTGTTTTTT.

In DNA, the CDR3 is TGTGCCAGCAGCGCCCCCCCCTCCTACAATGAGCAGTTCTTC. As protein: CASSAPPSYNEQFF. The chain uses TRBV9 and TRBJ2-1; no clear D. V was cut by 3 bases and J by 0 bases, with 7 bases left in between. The CDR3 has 14 amino acids. CDR1 is SGDLS and CDR2 is YYNGEE in the germline V gene.

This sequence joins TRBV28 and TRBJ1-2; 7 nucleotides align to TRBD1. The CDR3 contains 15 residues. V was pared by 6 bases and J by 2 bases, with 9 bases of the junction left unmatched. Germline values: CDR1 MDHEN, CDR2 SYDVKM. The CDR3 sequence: CASSRDSLRNYGYTF. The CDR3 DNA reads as TGTGCCAGCAGCAGGGACAGCCTAAGGAACTATGGCTACACCTTC.

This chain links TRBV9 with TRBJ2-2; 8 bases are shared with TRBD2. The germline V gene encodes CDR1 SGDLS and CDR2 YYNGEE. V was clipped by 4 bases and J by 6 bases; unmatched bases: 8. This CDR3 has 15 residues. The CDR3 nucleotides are TGTGCCAGCAGCCACGGGAGGGAGTGGGCCGGGGAGCTGTTTTTT. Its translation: CASSHGREWAGELFF.

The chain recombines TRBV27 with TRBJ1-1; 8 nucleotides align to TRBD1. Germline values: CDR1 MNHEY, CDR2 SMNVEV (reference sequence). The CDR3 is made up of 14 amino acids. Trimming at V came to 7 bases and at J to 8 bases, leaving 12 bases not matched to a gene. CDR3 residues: CASTPLGRDREAFF. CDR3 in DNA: TGTGCCAGCACTCCCCTGGGAAGGGACAGGGAAGCTTTCTTT.

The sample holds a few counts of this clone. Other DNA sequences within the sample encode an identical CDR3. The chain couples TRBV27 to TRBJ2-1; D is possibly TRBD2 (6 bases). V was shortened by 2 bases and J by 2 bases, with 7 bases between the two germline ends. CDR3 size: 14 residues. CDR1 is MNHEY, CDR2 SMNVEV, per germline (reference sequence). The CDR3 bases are TGTGCCAGCAGTTTAGCGGGACCCTACAATGAGCAGTTCTTC. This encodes CASSLAGPYNEQFF.